The entry below gives a single TCR beta chain sequence along with its context. Only in-frame clones appear in the TCRdb table, and some are missing; sequencing was by immunoSEQ multiplex PCR. The table lists approximately 430,000 clones, around 86% of them singletons, with over 1.3% in the top ten. The data originate from a study of blood T cell repertoires in COVID-19. The CDR3 totals 11 residues. Trimming stripped 1 base from V and 11 bases from J, with 12 bases between. Germline-derived CDR1 and CDR2 are GTSNPN and SVGIG (reference sequence). The sequence was obtained from a woman under 40 with active or convalescent COVID-19. Sequences were obtained from peripheral blood. The chain couples TRBV30 to TRBJ2-7, with a possible D match to TRBD1 (6 bases). Here the CDR3 DNA reads TGTGCCTGGAGTGCCCGGGACACGGAGTACTTC. Its translation is CAWSARDTEYF. The whole variable domain, filled in from reference TRBV30 and TRBJ2-7, reads SQTIHQWPATLVQPVGSPLSLECTVEGTSNPNLYWYRQAAGRGLQLLFYSVGIGQISSEVPQNLSASRPQDRQFILSSKKLLLSDSGFYLCAWSARDTEYFGPGTRLTVT.